This TCR beta chain was identified in a study of blood T cell repertoires in COVID-19. Background on the study: The origin of the acute and convalescent COVID-19 samples was the United States, Italy and Spain.

All enrollees were roughly 18 to 89 years old and from fewer than 30 US areas. Participant-reported clinical history was the basis for cohort assignment. Per the original data handling: Amplifying reference gene primers gave estimates of nucleated cell counts. Here immunoSEQ multiplex PCR was the method, and the copy in TCRdb shows in-frame clones only, minus some. Clone size and V and J calls were adopted from that table, with D and trimming inferred from the DNA. The table has about 360,000 clones, about 87% seen once. The receptor's source is a man aged 30 to 45 who had recovered from COVID-19. The sample consisted of PBMCs or T cells enriched from blood (not recorded which).

In DNA, the CDR3 is TGTGCCAGCAGCCTCTTAGTGGGACTAGCGGGTGATGAGCAGTTCTTC. It encodes CASSLLVGLAGDEQFF. J is TRBJ2-1 and V is TRBV7-2, with 12 bases lining up with TRBD2. Germline lookup yields CDR1 SGHTA and CDR2 FQGNSA. The CDR3 runs to 16 residues. With V trimmed by 5 bases and J by 8 bases, 10 bases remained unmatched.